The 21 T cell receptor beta chains listed next were all sequenced from one sample in a study of T-cell reconstitution after alpha-beta-depleted transplantation in children. Unique molecular identifiers were used to barcode this TCRbeta library. TCRdb called the PCR reads again in MiXCR, with one record for every CDR3 protein. The data show around 200,000 distinct CDR3 sequences, roughly 6.8% seen once. Sequencing was performed on PBMCs from the stem cell graft donor, taken from the stem cell graft. Receptors originate from a human donor who donated a stem cell graft to a child with Wiskott-Aldrich syndrome.

There are many counts of this clonotype. The CDR3 sequence: CSARVLAGLGTDTQYF. Written as DNA, the CDR3 is TGCAGTGCTAGAGTACTCGCGGGACTTGGCACAGATACGCAGTATTTT. The genes are TRBV20-1 and TRBJ2-3, with D tentatively TRBD2 (6 bases). CDR3 length: 16 amino acids. Trimming shortened V by 1 base and J by 1 base, and 15 bases separated the two germline ends. Looked up from germline, CDR1 is DFQATT and CDR2 is SNEGSKA (reference sequence).

This clonotype was recorded at least ten times. The V and J genes are TRBV24-1 and TRBJ1-1, with 8 bases identical to TRBD1. The CDR3 is 15 residues long. V dropped 3 bases and J dropped 7; count of bases not matched to a gene: 9. Germline V lookup: CDR1 KGHDR, CDR2 SFDVKD. The CDR3 nucleotides read TGTGCCACCAGTGATCGAGGTGGGACAGGAGTTGAAGCTTTCTTT. Translated: CATSDRGGTGVEAFF.

This clonotype was detected ten times or more. J is TRBJ2-1 and V is TRBV6-2 or TRBV6-3; TRBD2 matches at 14 bases. Germline CDR1 reads MNHEY; CDR2 reads SVGEGT. The V and J ends lost 2 bases and 12 bases, in that order; junction bases with no gene match: 12. This CDR3 region has 17 residues. CDR3 residues: CASSYPTGLAGVSRQFF. CDR3 coding DNA: TGTGCCAGCAGTTACCCGACGGGACTAGCGGGAGTGTCAAGGCAGTTCTTC.

This clonotype was recorded at least ten times. This chain connects TRBV7-9 to TRBJ1-1, with a weak D call TRBD1 (6 bases). This CDR3 spans 14 amino acids. V gave up 5 bases and J gave up 4 bases, with 14 bases separating them. The V gene's germline CDR1 is SEHNR and CDR2 FQNEAQ (reference sequence). CDR3 protein: CASSTTQGSTEAFF. In nucleotides, the CDR3 is TGTGCCAGCAGCACAACCCAGGGGAGCACTGAAGCTTTCTTT.

This clonotype came up many times. V is TRBV5-1 and J is TRBJ2-2; D not certain. The germline V and J ends were trimmed by 0 bases and 5 bases, with 11 bases remaining between them. CDR1 and CDR2 (germline): SGHRS, YFSETQ. This CDR3 has 15 residues. The CDR3 here is CASSLGGHGTGELFF. DNA for the CDR3: TGCGCCAGCAGCTTGGGGGGTCACGGGACCGGGGAGCTGTTTTTT.

Many counts were recorded for this clonotype. The CDR3: CATSDLRQQFF. The DNA of the CDR3 is TGTGCCACCAGTGATTTGCGTCAGCAGTTCTTC. V gene TRBV24-1 combines with J gene TRBJ2-1, with D hard to call. Trimming removed 0 bases at V and 11 bases at J, with 4 bases between. The V gene's germline CDR1 is KGHDR and CDR2 SFDVKD. The CDR3 covers 11 residues.

V and J are TRBV7-2 and TRBJ2-1; 10 nucleotides agree with TRBD2. V shed 5 bases and J 4 bases; nucleotides not matched to a gene: 11. In germline, CDR1 is SGHTA, CDR2 FQGNSA. This CDR3 spans 17 amino acids. The CDR3 DNA sequence: TGTGCCAGCAGCCCTCTTAGAGCGGGAGGGCCTTACAATGAGCAGTTCTTC. Translation: CASSPLRAGGPYNEQFF.

The sample holds a few counts of this clonotype. The chain recombines TRBV5-1 with TRBJ2-7, with 7 bases fitting TRBD1. V lost 5 bases to trimming and J lost 2 bases; unmatched junction nucleotides: 4. There are 13 residues in the CDR3. CDR1 is SGHRS, CDR2 YFSETQ, per germline. CDR3 amino acids: CASSNQGAYEQYF. In DNA form, the CDR3 reads TGCGCCAGCAGTAATCAGGGGGCCTACGAGCAGTACTTC.

The table lists this clonotype with many counts. The chain uses TRBV29-1 and TRBJ2-2; D gene unclear. The CDR3 spans 12 residues. Germline-derived CDR1 and CDR2 are SQVTM and ANQGSEA. Trimming removed 0 bases from V and 6 bases from J, with 5 bases in between. The chain's CDR3 is CSVEDMSGELFF. The CDR3 DNA is TGCAGCGTTGAAGATATGTCCGGGGAGCTGTTTTTT.

This clonotype has ten or more counts. The genes are TRBV27 and TRBJ2-7, with 10 nucleotides matching TRBD1. The germline gives CDR1 MNHEY, CDR2 SMNVEV (reference sequence). V was pared by 5 bases and J by 0 bases, with 10 bases of the junction left unmatched. CDR3 size: 17 residues. CDR3 in amino acids: CASSIRDRGRFSYEQYF. CDR3 DNA sequence: TGTGCCAGCAGTATCCGGGACAGGGGTCGGTTCTCCTACGAGCAGTACTTC.

This clonotype appeared a few times. The V gene is TRBV7-9, the J gene TRBJ2-1; the match to TRBD2 covers 14 bases. Germline CDR1 reads SEHNR; CDR2 reads FQNEAQ (reference sequence). V was pared by 3 bases and J by 4 bases, with 5 bases of the junction left unmatched. CDR3 length equals 17 residues. The CDR3: CASSLGGLAGEYNEQFF. The CDR3 coding sequence is TGTGCCAGCAGCTTGGGGGGACTAGCGGGGGAGTACAATGAGCAGTTCTTC.

This clonotype occurred many times. The V and J genes are TRBV6-5 and TRBJ2-7, with 8 bases lining up with TRBD1. Germline CDR1 reads MNHEY; CDR2 reads SVGAGI. The CDR3 runs to 15 residues. J was trimmed by 2 bases and V by 4 bases; bases with no gene match: 7. The CDR3 protein is CASSSRDRRAYEQYF. The CDR3 DNA is TGTGCCAGCAGTTCGCGGGACAGGAGGGCCTACGAGCAGTACTTC.

With respect to this clonotype: The junction departs from germline at one end; a sequencing error may be responsible. This chain connects TRBV6-1 to TRBJ2-2; unclear D gene. The CDR3 is 14 amino acids. Germline values: CDR1 MNHNS, CDR2 SASEGT. The DNA for the CDR3 is TGTGCCAGCCACTTGGATCCGAACACAGGGGAGCTGTTTTTT. Residues: CASHLDPNTGELFF.

This clonotype was counted between two and nine times. The chain carries TRBV5-1 and TRBJ1-2; the D gene is possibly TRBD1 (5 bases). The V end lost 3 bases, the J end lost 8 bases, and 23 bases lay between the germline ends. CDR1 SGHRS and CDR2 YFSETQ come from the germline V gene. This CDR3 contains 16 residues. In DNA, the CDR3 is TGCGCCAGCAGCTCTATTGGGGGAGAAGGGGAGTTCGGCTACACCTTC. It codes for CASSSIGGEGEFGYTF.

This clonotype was seen at least ten times. The rearrangement uses TRBV7-2 and TRBJ2-7; 7 positions agree with TRBD1. CDR1 SGHTA and CDR2 FQGNSA come from the germline V gene. The CDR3 runs 14 residues. Losses at the gene ends were 6 bases for V and 3 bases for J; bases not matched to a gene: 8. The chain's CDR3 is CASRYNRDSYEQYF. The CDR3 nucleotides are TGTGCCAGCAGATATAACCGGGACAGCTACGAGCAGTACTTC.

This clonotype was seen many times. This chain joins TRBV12-3 or TRBV12-4 and TRBJ2-1; weak D call: TRBD1 (6 bases). This CDR3 spans 14 amino acids. The V end was cut by 5 bases, the J end by 4 bases, with 12 bases between. The CDR3: CASSQSGQYNEQFF. CDR3 nucleotides: TGTGCCAGCAGTCAATCAGGACAGTACAATGAGCAGTTCTTC.

This clonotype came up a few times. V usage is TRBV5-1 and J usage is TRBJ2-7; a possible D gene is TRBD1 (6 bases). Trimming left V 3 bases short and J 6 bases short, with 19 bases between. This CDR3 spans 15 amino acids. CDR1 and CDR2 (germline): SGHRS, YFSETQ. Here the CDR3 reads CASSSASGAGAEQYF. The CDR3 DNA reads TGCGCCAGCAGCTCGGCGTCCGGGGCAGGGGCCGAGCAGTACTTC.

The table lists this clonotype with many counts. The rearrangement uses TRBV6-2 or TRBV6-3 and TRBJ2-7; 15 bases match TRBD2. The CDR3 sequence is 18 residues long. Germline-derived CDR1 and CDR2 are MNHEY and SVGEGT. The V segment lost 6 bases and the J segment 3 bases; nucleotides outside the gene matches: 12. In nucleotides, the CDR3 is TGTGCCAGCAGGAAGACGGGACTAGCGGGAGGAGGGAACTACGAGCAGTACTTC. It is translated as CASRKTGLAGGGNYEQYF.

The J gene is TRBJ1-3, the V gene TRBV7-2; TRBD1 agrees at 9 bases. From germline, CDR1 is SGHTA and CDR2 FQGNSA. The ends lost 3 bases at V and 3 bases at J; junction bases unmatched: 6. There are 16 residues in the CDR3. The CDR3 DNA follows: TGTGCCAGCAGCTTCACACAGGGGGCGATTGGAAACACCATATATTTT. Protein sequence: CASSFTQGAIGNTIYF.

The chain uses TRBV20-1 and TRBJ2-3, with TRBD1 matching over 8 bases. V trimming: 0 bases; J trimming: 4 bases; junction bases outside the gene matches: 6. Germline CDR1 DFQATT, CDR2 SNEGSKA (reference sequence). CDR3 size: 15 residues. CDR3: CSARDLTGAADTQYF. For the CDR3, the DNA is TGCAGTGCTAGAGATTTGACAGGGGCCGCAGATACGCAGTATTTT.

This clonotype has a count of ten or more. The rearrangement links TRBV5-1 to TRBJ2-2, with D tentatively TRBD1 (6 bases). This CDR3 has 14 amino acids. V gave up 3 bases and J gave up 3 bases, with 9 bases separating them. Germline loops: CDR1 SGHRS, CDR2 YFSETQ. The CDR3 nucleotides are TGCGCCAGCAGCTCAGAGGGGGACACCGGGGAGCTGTTTTTT. It translates to CASSSEGDTGELFF.